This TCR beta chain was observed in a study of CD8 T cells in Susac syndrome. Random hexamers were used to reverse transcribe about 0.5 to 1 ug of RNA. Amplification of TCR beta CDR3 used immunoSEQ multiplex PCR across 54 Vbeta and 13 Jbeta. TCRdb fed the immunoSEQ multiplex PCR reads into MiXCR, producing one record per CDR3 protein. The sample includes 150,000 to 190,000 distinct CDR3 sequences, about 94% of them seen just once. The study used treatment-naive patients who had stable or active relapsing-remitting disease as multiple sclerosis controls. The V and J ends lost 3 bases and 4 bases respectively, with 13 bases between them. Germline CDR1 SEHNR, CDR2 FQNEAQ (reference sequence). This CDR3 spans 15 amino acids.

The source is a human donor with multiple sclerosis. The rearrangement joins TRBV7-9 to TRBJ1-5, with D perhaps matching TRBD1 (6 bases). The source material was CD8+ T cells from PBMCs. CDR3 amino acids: CASSFGGRDNQPQHF. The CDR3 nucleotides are TGTGCCAGCAGCTTCGGGGGGCGCGATAATCAGCCCCAGCATTTT.